This T cell receptor (beta chain) comes out of a study of shared clonotypes between healthy human individuals. Study in general: CD4 naive cells filled three plates per donor, CD4 memory three, CD8 naive two and CD8 memory one. Study-wide results and caveats: Compared with memory subsets, naive subsets generally had larger estimated richness. Clonotype sharing levels among donors were expected to vary with sequencing depth.

Adult Caucasians living in Nashville, Tennessee made up all of the donors. Method: immunoSEQ multiplex PCR; TCRdb's copy keeps in-frame clones and lacks some. Here the sample spans about 2 million clones, roughly 94% being singletons. Germline CDR1 and CDR2: MDHEN and SYDVKM. This CDR3 region has 14 residues. J was trimmed by 7 bases and V by 6 bases; bases with no gene match: 6. As for this clone: Its specificity is not known. In the same sample, other DNA sequences code for this CDR3.

The clonotype comes from a man aged 18 to 30 in good health. The V call is TRBV28, the J call TRBJ2-1, with TRBD2 identical over 10 bases. Source material: naive CD4+ T cells sorted from blood. This sample's subset: CD45RA+ positively selected. The CDR3 DNA reads as TGTGCCAGCAGCCTTAGCGGGGGGCTTAATGAGCAGTTCTTC. This codes for CASSLSGGLNEQFF.